The 29 T cell receptor beta chains given below trace back to one sample, sequenced in a study of Ad26.COV2.S vaccination and SARS-CoV-2 variants (dated by TCRdb to the early 2020s). Libraries were prepared through the immunoSEQ multiplex PCR assay. Imported from immuneACCESS, the table was reduced by TCRdb to in-frame sequences with V and J called. These copies leave out some clones; in studies compared against another copy, an unresolved V gene accounts for under half, and the cause of the remainder is not known. The sample yields approximately 300,000 clones; about 85% were counted once. In total, the top ten clones hold about 2.1% of the sample. The sample's treatment or condition label, in plain terms: over 15 received Ad26.COV2.S at low or high dose, single or two shots; about 5 received placebo; per-sample allocation not given. For vaccine and placebo recipients, the sequenced repertoires came from samples collected on day 63 after the first injection.

The sequencing used peripheral blood, collected in a trial of Ad26.COV2.S vaccine versus placebo. The receptor source for this set is a person between 18 and 59 years old who received the Ad26.COV2.S COVID-19 vaccine or a placebo.

The chain combines TRBV19 with TRBJ1-4, with D perhaps TRBD1 (6 bases). CDR1 and CDR2 (germline): LNHDA, SQIVND (reference sequence). Trimming removed 5 bases from V and 5 bases from J, with 18 bases in between. This CDR3 has 16 amino acids. The CDR3 sequence: CASSASGTRGNEKLFF. As DNA, the CDR3 is TGTGCCAGTAGTGCCTCCGGGACACGGGGGAATGAAAAACTGTTTTTT.

This clone was detected a few times. The chain joins TRBV28 to TRBJ2-2; 8 bases are shared with TRBD1. The junction had 4 bases not matched to a gene; V was cut back by 8 bases and J by 2 bases. CDR1 is MDHEN, CDR2 SYDVKM, per germline. CDR3 length equals 14 residues. The CDR3 spells CASQTGGNTGELFF. The CDR3 nucleotides are TGTGCCAGCCAAACAGGGGGTAACACCGGGGAGCTGTTTTTT.

This clone was seen only a few times. The chain joins TRBV7-9 to TRBJ1-1, with D hard to call. In germline, CDR1 is SEHNR, CDR2 FQNEAQ (reference sequence). The CDR3 is 17 amino acids. Between the trimmed V and J ends, which lost 0 bases and 0 bases, there was a span of 14 bases. This chain's CDR3 is CASSLAGKGRMNTEAFF. Here the CDR3 DNA reads TGTGCCAGCAGCTTAGCGGGGAAGGGAAGGATGAACACTGAAGCTTTCTTT.

V is TRBV6-4 and J is TRBJ1-6, with D maybe TRBD1 (6 bases). This CDR3 comprises 13 residues. The V gene lost 10 bases and the J gene lost 6 bases, with 13 bases spanning the gap. CDR1 is MRHNA, CDR2 SNTAGT, per germline. This chain's CDR3 is CATQLDSNSPLHF. The DNA of the CDR3 is TGTGCCACCCAACTGGACAGTAATTCACCCCTCCACTTT.

The rearrangement links TRBV5-4 to TRBJ1-6; D uncertain. Looked up from germline, CDR1 is SGHNT and CDR2 is YYREEE (reference sequence). The germline V and J ends were trimmed by 0 bases and 4 bases, with 8 bases remaining between them. This CDR3 comprises 15 residues. This chain's CDR3 is CASSLEPEYNSPLHF. CDR3 DNA sequence: TGTGCCAGCAGCTTGGAACCCGAATATAATTCACCCCTCCACTTT. The variable domain in full, completed from reference TRBV5-4 and TRBJ1-6, reads ETGVTQSPTHLIKTRGQQVTLRCSSQSGHNTVSWYQQALGQGPQFIFQYYREEENGRGNFPPRFSGLQFPNYSSELNVNALELDDSALYLCASSLEPEYNSPLHFGNGTRLTVT.

This chain connects TRBV7-3 to TRBJ2-1; 8 bases are a match to TRBD1. CDR1 is SGHTA and CDR2 is FQGTGA in the germline V gene. This CDR3 has 15 amino acids. J was trimmed by 4 bases and V by 5 bases; bases with no gene match: 7. CDR3: CASSAQGVLYNEQFF. CDR3 DNA sequence: TGTGCCAGCAGCGCACAGGGGGTTCTATACAATGAGCAGTTCTTC.

In nucleotides, the CDR3 is TGTGCCAGCAGGAAAGGGACCGAAAAACTGTTTTTT. Translation gives CASRKGTEKLFF. This chain links TRBV5-6 with TRBJ1-4; a possible D gene is TRBD1 (5 bases). V lost 5 bases and J 8 bases, leaving 10 bases between the germline ends. This CDR3 spans 12 amino acids. Germline lookup yields CDR1 SGHDT and CDR2 YYEEEE.

The chain carries TRBV6-4 and TRBJ1-2, with TRBD1 matching 10 bases. The V segment lost 6 bases and the J segment 4 bases; nucleotides outside the gene matches: 8. The V gene's germline CDR1 is MRHNA and CDR2 SNTAGT. This CDR3 is built from 15 residues. The CDR3, as DNA: TGTGCCAGCAGCCCTACGGGACAGGGGTTCTATGGCTACACCTTC. Amino acids: CASSPTGQGFYGYTF.

The J gene is TRBJ2-1, the V gene TRBV5-4, with D perhaps matching TRBD2 (5 bases). Trimming stripped 3 bases from V and 0 bases from J, with 7 bases between. Germline V gene lookup returns CDR1 SGHNT and CDR2 YYREEE (reference sequence). The CDR3 is 14 residues long. CDR3 in amino acids: CASSSGSSYNEQFF. The CDR3 DNA sequence: TGTGCCAGCAGCTCTGGGAGCTCCTACAATGAGCAGTTCTTC.

This sequence joins TRBV29-1 and TRBJ2-3; 9 positions agree with TRBD2. The junction had 5 bases not matched to a gene; V was cut back by 5 bases and J by 2 bases. The CDR3 has 14 residues. The germline CDR1 and CDR2 sequences are SQVTM and ANQGSEA. CDR3 amino acids: CSVFERGVTDTQYF. In nucleotides, the CDR3 is TGCAGCGTTTTCGAGCGGGGGGTCACAGATACGCAGTATTTT.

The V call is TRBV5-1, the J call TRBJ2-2; TRBD2 agrees at 8 bases. The CDR3 is made up of 15 amino acids. The V gene end was trimmed by 2 bases and the J gene end by 7 bases; junction bases not matched to a gene: 7. Germline CDR1 reads SGHRS; CDR2 reads YFSETQ. CDR3: CASSFGSGEVGELFF. In nucleotides, the CDR3 is TGCGCCAGCAGCTTCGGTAGCGGGGAGGTCGGGGAGCTGTTTTTT.

CDR3 in DNA: TGTGCCAGCTCACTCTTGGACAGGGCGAACACTGAAGCTTTCTTT. This sequence encodes CASSLLDRANTEAFF. The chain carries TRBV18 and TRBJ1-1; 8 positions agree with TRBD1. The V gene's germline CDR1 is KGHSH and CDR2 LQKENI. The junction had 5 bases not matched to a gene; V was cut back by 4 bases and J by 1 base. CDR3 size: 15 residues.

This clone showed up just a few times. The chain carries TRBV28 and TRBJ1-5; unclear D gene. The CDR3 has 17 residues. CDR1 and CDR2 (germline): MDHEN, SYDVKM. Trimming shortened V by 5 bases and J by 0 bases, and 17 bases separated the two germline ends. In DNA form, the CDR3 reads TGTGCCAGCAGTCCAAATTCCGGGCAGTATAGCAATCAGCCCCAGCATTTT. Its translation: CASSPNSGQYSNQPQHF.

J is TRBJ1-2 and V is TRBV6-5; D is perhaps TRBD1 (5 bases). The CDR3 has 16 residues. The germline V gene has CDR1 MNHEY and CDR2 SVGAGI. The V and J ends lost 2 bases and 4 bases respectively, with 17 bases between them. CDR3 sequence reads: CASSYRFSGLGYGYTF. The CDR3 DNA follows: TGTGCCAGCAGTTACCGCTTTTCAGGGCTCGGCTATGGCTACACCTTC.

The chain joins TRBV3-1 (or the pseudogene TRBV3-2) to TRBJ2-3, with 14 bases fitting TRBD2. Germline assignment: CDR1 LGHDT and CDR2 YNNKEL (reference sequence). With V trimmed by 4 bases and J by 0 bases, 6 bases remained unmatched. The CDR3 sequence is 18 residues long. CDR3 sequence: CASSPGTSGGTSTDTQYF. The CDR3 DNA reads TGTGCCAGCAGCCCCGGGACTAGCGGGGGAACTAGCACAGATACGCAGTATTTT.

The CDR3 nucleotides are TGTGCCAGCAGCTTGGGTGGAGGGATGGACACTGAAGCTTTCTTT. Its translation is CASSLGGGMDTEAFF. J is TRBJ1-1 and V is TRBV5-4; D not certain. The CDR3 has 15 amino acids. Trimming shortened V by 0 bases and J by 3 bases, and 12 bases separated the two germline ends. Germline CDR1 and CDR2: SGHNT and YYREEE (reference sequence).

The chain carries TRBV7-9 and TRBJ2-5; D is perhaps TRBD2 (6 bases). The CDR3 extends over 14 amino acids. V lost 5 bases and J 4 bases, leaving 14 bases between the germline ends. Germline V gene data show CDR1 as SEHNR and CDR2 as FQNEAQ (reference sequence). CDR3 sequence (DNA): TGTGCCAGCAGCCTGGGACTGTCGGTAGAGACCCAGTACTTC. Protein sequence: CASSLGLSVETQYF.

The chain couples TRBV2 to TRBJ2-3; D is undetermined. Germline V lookup: CDR1 SNHLY, CDR2 FYNNEI. V lost 2 bases and J lost 3, with 12 bases in between. The CDR3 extends over 15 amino acids. Here the CDR3 DNA reads TGTGCCAGCAGTGAAATGTGGGTCGCGACAGATACGCAGTATTTT. It encodes CASSEMWVATDTQYF. Full variable domain (rest looked up from reference TRBV2 and TRBJ2-3): EPEVTQTPSHQVTQMGQEVILRCVPISNHLYFYWYRQILGQKVEFLVSFYNNEISEKSEIFDDQFSVERPDGSNFTLKIRSTKLEDSAMYFCASSEMWVATDTQYFGPGTRLTVL.

CDR3: CASSYSRTVNTGELFF. DNA of the CDR3: TGTGCCAGCAGTTACTCTAGGACGGTGAACACCGGGGAGCTGTTTTTT. The chain carries TRBV6-5 and TRBJ2-2; no firm D call. Germline-derived CDR1 and CDR2 are MNHEY and SVGAGI. The CDR3 spans 16 residues. Deletions cut 0 bases from V and 1 base from J, with 9 bases between.

The V and J genes are TRBV5-4 and TRBJ1-2; D uncertain. The CDR3 is made up of 15 amino acids. The V and J ends lost 7 bases and 5 bases respectively, with 21 bases between them. CDR1 is SGHNT and CDR2 is YYREEE in the germline V gene (reference sequence). The CDR3 is CASGAVGYQVYGYTF. In nucleotides, the CDR3 is TGTGCCAGCGGAGCGGTAGGGTATCAGGTTTATGGCTACACCTTC.

The chain employs TRBV6-6 and TRBJ1-4, with 9 bases matching TRBD1. In germline, CDR1 is MNHNY, CDR2 SVGAGI (reference sequence). V lost 8 bases and J lost 8; bases outside the gene matches: 12. The CDR3 is made up of 15 amino acids. The CDR3 DNA reads as TGTGCCAGCGGAAAGTTACAGGGGGCGCCCGAAAAACTGTTTTTT. It yields the protein CASGKLQGAPEKLFF.

This clone showed up just once. The rearrangement joins TRBV3-1 (or the pseudogene TRBV3-2) to TRBJ2-3; D tentatively fits TRBD1 or TRBD2 (6 bases each). CDR1 is LGHDT, CDR2 YNNKEL, per germline (reference sequence). The CDR3 has 16 amino acids. V was cut by 4 bases and J by 8 bases, with 22 bases left in between. The CDR3 loop is CASSPNRRGAAGTQYF. The CDR3 DNA reads as TGTGCCAGCAGCCCCAATAGGAGGGGGGCTGCCGGTACGCAGTATTTT.

The chain joins TRBV12-3 or TRBV12-4 to TRBJ1-1; D is unclear. V was shortened by 4 bases and J by 4 bases, with 7 bases between the two germline ends. CDR3 length equals 12 residues. The CDR3: CASSYDATEAFF. DNA for the CDR3: TGTGCCAGCAGTTACGATGCCACTGAAGCTTTCTTT.

This chain connects TRBV30 to TRBJ2-2; D is ambiguous. The V and J ends lost 0 bases and 6 bases respectively, with 11 bases between them. The CDR3 loop spans 14 amino acids. Germline V gene sequence: CDR1 GTSNPN, CDR2 SVGIG (reference sequence). This CDR3 reads CAWSVAQVAGELFF. CDR3 coding DNA: TGTGCCTGGAGTGTAGCGCAAGTGGCCGGGGAGCTGTTTTTT.

The chain uses TRBV7-9 and TRBJ2-7; D unclear. CDR1 is SEHNR, CDR2 FQNEAQ, per germline (reference sequence). Trimming took off 1 base at V and 2 bases at J, with 6 bases between the two ends. The length of the CDR3 is 13 residues. For the CDR3, the DNA is TGTGCCAGCAGCTTAGTCGAACCCTACGAGCAGTACTTC. This sequence encodes CASSLVEPYEQYF.

This clone was counted only a few times. The CDR3 sequence: CASSLQSSGNTIYF. Written as DNA, the CDR3 is TGTGCCAGCAGCTTACAGAGCTCTGGAAACACCATATATTTT. The chain uses TRBV7-9 and TRBJ1-3; D gene uncertain. CDR1 and CDR2 from the germline V gene are SEHNR and FQNEAQ (reference sequence). Trimming cost V 2 bases and J 0 bases, with 5 bases left between them. The CDR3 runs 14 residues.

V is TRBV5-1 and J is TRBJ1-2; tentative D call: TRBD1 (5 bases). Between the trimmed V and J ends, which lost 2 bases and 0 bases, there was a span of 11 bases. Germline CDR1 is SGHRS and CDR2 is YFSETQ. The CDR3 has 15 residues. CDR3 amino acids: CASSLGAGTNYGYTF. DNA of the CDR3: TGCGCCAGCAGCTTAGGTGCAGGGACTAACTATGGCTACACCTTC.

In nucleotides, the CDR3 is TGTGCCAGCAGTTTTGAGTGGGGGCTACATAATGAAAAACTGTTTTTT. It specifies CASSFEWGLHNEKLFF. The V gene is TRBV28, the J gene TRBJ1-4, with a possible D match to TRBD1 (6 bases). V was cut by 3 bases and J by 4 bases, with 15 bases left in between. Germline assignment: CDR1 MDHEN and CDR2 SYDVKM. CDR3 size: 16 residues.

The chain carries TRBV28 and TRBJ2-7; a weak D match, TRBD2 (6 bases). The CDR3 spans 15 residues. Trimming removed 5 bases from V and 1 base from J, with 15 bases in between. From germline, CDR1 is MDHEN and CDR2 SYDVKM. The CDR3 bases are TGTGCCAGCAGTCCATCACTTGGAGGGTCCTACGAGCAGTACTTC. Residues: CASSPSLGGSYEQYF.